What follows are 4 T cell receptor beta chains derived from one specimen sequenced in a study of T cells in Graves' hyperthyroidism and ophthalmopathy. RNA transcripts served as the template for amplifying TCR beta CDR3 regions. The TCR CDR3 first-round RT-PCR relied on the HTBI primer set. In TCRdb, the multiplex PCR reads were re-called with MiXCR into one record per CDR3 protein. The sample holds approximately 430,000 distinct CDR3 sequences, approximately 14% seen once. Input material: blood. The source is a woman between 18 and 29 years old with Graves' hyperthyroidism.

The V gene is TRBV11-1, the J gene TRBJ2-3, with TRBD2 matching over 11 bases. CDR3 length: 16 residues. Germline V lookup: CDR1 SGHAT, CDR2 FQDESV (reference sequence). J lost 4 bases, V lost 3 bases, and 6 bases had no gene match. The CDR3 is CASSLTSGTGPDTQYF. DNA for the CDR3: TGTGCCAGCAGCTTGACTAGCGGGACCGGCCCAGATACGCAGTATTTT.

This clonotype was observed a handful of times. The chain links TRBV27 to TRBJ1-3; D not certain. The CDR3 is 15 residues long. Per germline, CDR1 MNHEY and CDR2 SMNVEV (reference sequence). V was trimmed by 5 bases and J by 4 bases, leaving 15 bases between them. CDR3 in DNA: TGTGCCAGCAGTCTGACGTGGACCCTGGGAAACACCATATATTTT. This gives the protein CASSLTWTLGNTIYF.

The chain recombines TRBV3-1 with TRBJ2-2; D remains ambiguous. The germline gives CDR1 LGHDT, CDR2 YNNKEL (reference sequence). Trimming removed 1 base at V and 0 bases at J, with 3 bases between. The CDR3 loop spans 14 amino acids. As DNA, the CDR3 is TGTGCCAGCAGCCAAGCGACGAACACCGGGGAGCTGTTTTTT. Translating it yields CASSQATNTGELFF.

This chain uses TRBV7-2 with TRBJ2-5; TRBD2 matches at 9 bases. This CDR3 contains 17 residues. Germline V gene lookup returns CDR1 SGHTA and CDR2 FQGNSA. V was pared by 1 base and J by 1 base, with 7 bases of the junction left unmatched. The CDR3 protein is CASSLDRLAGSQETQYF. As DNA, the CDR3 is TGTGCCAGCAGCTTAGACCGGCTAGCGGGGAGCCAAGAGACCCAGTACTTC.